Shown below are 25 T cell receptor beta chains from a single sample sequenced in a study of blood T cells in healthy people across ages. The use of a sample-barcoded 5' primer and a J-beta primer mix characterized a second PCR of roughly 7 to 11 cycles. One entry per CDR3 protein results from TCRdb running MiXCR on the 5' RACE reads. In the table there are around 800,000 distinct CDR3 sequences, 46% of which are singletons. Source material: blood. The receptors shown here come from a man older than 75 in good health.

This clonotype was detected only a few times. The chain carries TRBV3-1 and TRBJ2-7; TRBD2 is a possible D gene (5 bases). CDR3 length: 14 amino acids. Germline V CDR1 and CDR2: LGHDT, YNNKEL (reference sequence). V was trimmed by 4 bases and J by 4 bases, leaving 14 bases between them. CDR3 bases: TGTGCCAGCAGCCGTAACCAAATAGCGTACGAGCAGTACTTC. Translation: CASSRNQIAYEQYF.

This clonotype was observed a few times. J is TRBJ2-3 and V is TRBV4-3; 9 bases align to TRBD2. Germline CDR1 is LGHNA and CDR2 is YSLEER. The J segment lost 4 bases and the V segment lost 4 bases, leaving 18 bases of the junction unmatched. The CDR3 runs to 19 residues. CDR3 nucleotide sequence: TGCGCCAGCAGCCGATTCACTAGCGTGCGGGAGGGCCGGGCAGATACGCAGTATTTT. Translation gives CASSRFTSVREGRADTQYF.

The chain has TRBV29-1 and TRBJ2-4; TRBD1 aligns across 8 bases. The CDR3 covers 11 residues. With V trimmed by 6 bases and J by 6 bases, 1 base remained unmatched. Germline V CDR1 and CDR2: SQVTM, ANQGSEA. The CDR3 spells CSVDRGNIQYF. Written as DNA, the CDR3 is TGCAGCGTAGACAGGGGAAACATTCAGTACTTC.

The rearrangement links TRBV6-1 to TRBJ1-6; D not certain. The V gene's germline CDR1 is MNHNS and CDR2 SASEGT. There are 14 residues in the CDR3. V lost 7 bases to trimming and J lost 8 bases, with 15 bases between them. The CDR3 coding sequence is TGTGCCAGCAACCCCGGGATTCGGGATTCACCCCTCCACTTT. Protein sequence: CASNPGIRDSPLHF.

The chain carries TRBV20-1 and TRBJ2-5; D not resolved. The CDR3 is 13 residues long. Deletions cut 3 bases from V and 5 bases from J, with 13 bases between. Germline CDR1 and CDR2: DFQATT and SNEGSKA (reference sequence). The CDR3 nucleotides read TGCAGTGCTAGTGGTCCGACCGAGGAGACCCAGTACTTC. Its protein is CSASGPTEETQYF.

This sequence joins TRBV7-2 and TRBJ2-5; TRBD2 is a possible D gene (5 bases). V gave up 6 bases and J gave up 11 bases, with 22 bases separating them. This CDR3 is 14 amino acids long. CDR1 is SGHTA and CDR2 is FQGNSA in the germline V gene. The DNA for the CDR3 is TGTGCCAGCAGTAGGACCAAGACCCCCGGGGTGCAGTACTTC. Its protein product is CASSRTKTPGVQYF.

V and J are TRBV20-1 and TRBJ2-2, with D possibly TRBD2 on 6 matching bases. Germline V gene data show CDR1 as DFQATT and CDR2 as SNEGSKA (reference sequence). Trimming took 6 bases from V and 5 from J, leaving 22 bases between them. There are 16 residues in the CDR3. The CDR3: CSACPFAEGETGELFF. CDR3 nucleotides: TGCAGTGCCTGCCCCTTCGCGGAGGGCGAAACCGGGGAGCTGTTTTTT.

This clonotype was seen a handful of times. The V call is TRBV5-1, the J call TRBJ2-5; D remains ambiguous. Per germline, CDR1 SGHRS and CDR2 YFSETQ. V lost 3 bases and J 3 bases, leaving 9 bases between the germline ends. The CDR3 contains 13 residues. The CDR3 DNA is TGCGCCAGCAGCTCCGGTGGCGAAGAGACCCAGTACTTC. Its translation is CASSSGGEETQYF.

Comment on this clonotype: Its ends do not fully match the called genes, so a read error is possible. The chain couples TRBV14 to TRBJ1-2; D gene unclear. The germline CDR1 and CDR2 sequences are SGHDN and FVKESK. This CDR3 has 12 amino acids. The DNA of the CDR3 is TGTGCCAGCAGCTTCCGTTCCTATGGCTACATCTTC. Translating it yields CASSFRSYGYIF.

Concerning this clonotype itself: Compared with germline, one end of the junction differs, possibly owing to a read error. The chain couples TRBV28 to TRBJ2-7; tentative D call: TRBD1 (6 bases). In germline, CDR1 is MDHEN, CDR2 SYDVKM. This CDR3 is 14 amino acids long. For the CDR3, the DNA is TGTGTCAGCAGTCTACAGGGCTCATACTACGAGCAGTACTTC. This gives the protein CVSSLQGSYYEQYF.

Comments on this clonotype: Since a much larger clone is just one base distant, this may be a read error. This chain's CDR3 is CASRMGRHTRLYF. The CDR3 DNA reads TGTGCCAGCAGGATGGGCAGACATACGAGGCTGTATTTT. The chain uses TRBV12-3 or TRBV12-4 and TRBJ2-3; D unclear. V gave up 6 bases and J gave up 14 bases, with 21 bases separating them. CDR3 length equals 13 residues.

Turning to this clonotype: This may arise from a read error, as a much more abundant clone is one base away. The J gene is TRBJ1-2, the V gene TRBV19, with 7 bases lining up with TRBD1. CDR1 LNHDA and CDR2 SQIVND come from the germline V gene (reference sequence). The CDR3 sequence is 13 residues long. V trimming: 6 bases; J trimming: 10 bases; junction bases outside the gene matches: 11. The CDR3 is CASSVRGTDDYTF. CDR3 in DNA: TGTGCCAGTAGCGTCAGGGGGACGGATGACTACACCTTC.

This clonotype was detected ten times or more. V is TRBV3-1 and J is TRBJ1-1; D is unresolved. In germline, CDR1 is LGHDT, CDR2 YNNKEL (reference sequence). The CDR3 spans 15 residues. Trimming left V 0 bases short and J 6 bases short, with 14 bases between. The CDR3, as DNA: TGTGCCAGCAGCCAAGATAAAAGAGGGAAGGCTGAAGCTTTCTTT. It is translated as CASSQDKRGKAEAFF.

This rearrangement joins TRBV5-1 to TRBJ1-1, with D possibly matching TRBD1 (5 bases). This CDR3 region has 15 residues. V was cut by 1 base and J by 3 bases, with 13 bases left in between. Germline V gives CDR1 SGHRS, CDR2 YFSETQ. CDR3 DNA sequence: TGCGCCAGCAGCTTGACAGGCTTCGGGGACACTGAAGCTTTCTTT. Translation gives CASSLTGFGDTEAFF.

This clonotype came up a few times. CDR3 nucleotides: TGTGCCAGCAGTTTGACAGGGGTTGCTCAGCCCCAGCATTTT. As protein: CASSLTGVAQPQHF. The chain uses TRBV12-3 or TRBV12-4 and TRBJ1-5, with 8 bases aligning to TRBD1. J gave up 6 bases and V 3 bases, and 4 bases lay outside the gene matches. The CDR3 has 14 amino acids.

In this sample, this clonotype turned up a few times. This sequence joins TRBV5-1 and TRBJ2-3; no clear D. Germline V gene data show CDR1 as SGHRS and CDR2 as YFSETQ. The CDR3 contains 14 residues. The ends were cut back, 2 bases at V and 2 bases at J, with 9 bases in the middle. The CDR3: CASSFVEITDTQYF. The CDR3 nucleotides are TGCGCCAGCAGCTTCGTGGAGATCACAGATACGCAGTATTTT. The full variable domain, rest sourced from reference TRBV5-1 and TRBJ2-3, is KAGVTQTPRYLIKTRGQQVTLSCSPISGHRSVSWYQQTPGQGLQFLFEYFSETQRNKGNFPGRFSGRQFSNSRSEMNVSTLELGDSALYLCASSFVEITDTQYFGPGTRLTVL.

The count of this clonotype is one. This chain uses TRBV20-1 with TRBJ2-5; 9 positions match TRBD2. The CDR3 length is 13 residues. Germline V gene lookup returns CDR1 DFQATT and CDR2 SNEGSKA (reference sequence). V lost 6 bases to trimming and J lost 4 bases; unmatched junction nucleotides: 6. The CDR3 nucleotides read TGCAGTGCAAAAAGCGGGAGGAGAGAGACCCAGTACTTC. Translated, it gives CSAKSGRRETQYF.

The chain recombines TRBV30 with TRBJ2-7; TRBD1 agrees at 8 bases. V dropped 4 bases and J dropped 0; count of bases not matched to a gene: 5. Germline CDR1 reads GTSNPN; CDR2 reads SVGIG (reference sequence). This CDR3 contains 14 residues. The CDR3 spells CAWTRDRSSYEQYF. The CDR3 DNA reads TGTGCCTGGACGCGGGACAGGAGCTCCTACGAGCAGTACTTC.

This clonotype turned up a few times. The chain is built from TRBV7-2 and TRBJ1-5; 12 bases align to TRBD1. CDR1 is SGHTA, CDR2 FQGNSA, per germline. Trimming removed 5 bases from V and 2 bases from J; junction bases left unmatched: 1. There are 15 residues in the CDR3. CDR3: CASSGTGGRNQPQHF. CDR3 sequence (DNA): TGTGCCAGCAGCGGGACAGGGGGCCGCAATCAGCCCCAGCATTTT.

This chain links TRBV12-3 or TRBV12-4 with TRBJ2-1; possible D gene TRBD1, 7 bases. With the DNA end fitting TRBJ2-7 better, the J assignment may be wrong. This CDR3 comprises 16 residues. Here the CDR3 DNA reads TGTGCCAGCACCGCCCTCCAGGGGGGAGCCTACAATGAGCAGTACTTC. It translates to CASTALQGGAYNEQYF.

The V gene is TRBV6-6, the J gene TRBJ2-3; 8 nucleotides align to TRBD1. The length of the CDR3 is 16 residues. J was trimmed by 3 bases and V by 7 bases; bases with no gene match: 12. The germline V gene has CDR1 MNHNY and CDR2 SVGAGI (reference sequence). CDR3 residues: CASIIRGQISTDTQYF. The CDR3 region has the DNA TGTGCCAGCATAATCAGGGGGCAGATCAGTACAGATACGCAGTATTTT.

CDR3 sequence: CATSDSDRGSEKLFF. DNA for the CDR3: TGTGCCACCAGTGACTCCGACAGGGGGAGTGAAAAACTGTTTTTT. This chain joins TRBV24-1 and TRBJ1-4; 9 nucleotides match TRBD1. J lost 7 bases, V lost 4 bases, and 6 bases had no gene match. The CDR3 covers 15 residues. The V gene's germline CDR1 is KGHDR and CDR2 SFDVKD.

The rearrangement joins TRBV5-1 to TRBJ2-1; 10 positions agree with TRBD1. Germline CDR1 SGHRS, CDR2 YFSETQ. Losses at the gene ends were 5 bases for V and 6 bases for J; bases not matched to a gene: 8. The CDR3 runs to 15 residues. The CDR3 reads CASSYGQGGINEQFF. Written as DNA, the CDR3 is TGCGCCAGCAGTTACGGACAGGGGGGGATCAATGAGCAGTTCTTC. Full variable domain (outside the CDR3, taken from reference TRBV5-1 and TRBJ2-1): KAGVTQTPRYLIKTRGQQVTLSCSPISGHRSVSWYQQTPGQGLQFLFEYFSETQRNKGNFPGRFSGRQFSNSRSEMNVSTLELGDSALYLCASSYGQGGINEQFFGPGTRLTVL.

The V gene is TRBV29-1, the J gene TRBJ1-2; D may be TRBD1 (6 bases). Germline V gene lookup returns CDR1 SQVTM and CDR2 ANQGSEA. The V gene lost 4 bases and the J gene lost 0 bases, with 12 bases spanning the gap. This CDR3 region has 14 residues. In DNA, the CDR3 is TGCAGCGTTGTCGGGGGCGGTACTAACTATGGCTACACCTTC. Protein: CSVVGGGTNYGYTF.

The chain has TRBV20-1 and TRBJ2-7; no firm D call. Germline CDR1 reads DFQATT; CDR2 reads SNEGSKA (reference sequence). CDR3 length: 13 amino acids. The V and J ends lost 2 bases and 0 bases respectively, with 8 bases between them. The DNA of the CDR3 is TGCAGTGCTAGACACTCAGTCTCCTACGAGCAGTACTTC. Residues: CSARHSVSYEQYF.